This T cell receptor (beta chain) emerged from a study of Graves' ophthalmopathy and Graves' hyperthyroidism. There are many counts of this clonotype. V was trimmed by 10 bases and J by 4 bases, leaving 16 bases between them. The CDR3 spans 13 residues. Germline CDR1 reads SEHNR; CDR2 reads FQNEAQ (reference sequence). Amplified TCR beta CDR3 regions were obtained using RNA transcripts as template. First-round RT-PCR relied on HTBI primers, and a second-round multiplex PCR came next. TCRdb used MiXCR to reprocess the multiplex PCR reads, holding one entry per CDR3 protein. The sample has some 400,000 distinct CDR3 sequences, about 18% seen once. Where ophthalmopathy was present, donors had moderate-to-severe activity, CAS ≥3, NOSPECS ≥4 and duration under 3 months. Establishment of the diagnosis relied upon clinical symptoms, serum thyroxine, TRAb, thyroid ultrasound and orbital computed tomography. The starting material, approximately 10 ml of fresh peripheral blood, provided the PBMCs.

This rearrangement joins TRBV7-9 to TRBJ1-1, with D possibly being TRBD1 (5 bases). The sequencing input was peripheral blood. The receptor comes from a woman between 18 and 29 years old with Graves' ophthalmopathy. CDR3 DNA sequence: TGTGCCACCGACAGATCTGCGGGCACTGAAGCTTTCTTT. Translating gives CATDRSAGTEAFF.